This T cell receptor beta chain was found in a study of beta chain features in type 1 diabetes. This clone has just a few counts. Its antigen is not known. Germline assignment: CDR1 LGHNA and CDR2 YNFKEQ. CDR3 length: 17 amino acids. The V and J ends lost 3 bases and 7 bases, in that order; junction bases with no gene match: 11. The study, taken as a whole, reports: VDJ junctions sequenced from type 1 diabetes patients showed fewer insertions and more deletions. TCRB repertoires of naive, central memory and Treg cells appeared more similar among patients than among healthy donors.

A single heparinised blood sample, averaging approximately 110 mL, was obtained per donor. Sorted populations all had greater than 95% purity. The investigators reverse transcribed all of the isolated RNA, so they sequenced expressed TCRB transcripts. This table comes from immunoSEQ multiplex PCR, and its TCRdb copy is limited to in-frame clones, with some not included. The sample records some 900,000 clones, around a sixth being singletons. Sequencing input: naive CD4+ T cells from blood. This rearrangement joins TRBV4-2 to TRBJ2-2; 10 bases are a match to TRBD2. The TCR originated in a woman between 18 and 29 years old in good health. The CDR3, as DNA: TGTGCCAGCAGCCAGGGCAGCGGGAGGGCCTACGGCGGGGAGCTGTTTTTT. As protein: CASSQGSGRAYGGELFF.